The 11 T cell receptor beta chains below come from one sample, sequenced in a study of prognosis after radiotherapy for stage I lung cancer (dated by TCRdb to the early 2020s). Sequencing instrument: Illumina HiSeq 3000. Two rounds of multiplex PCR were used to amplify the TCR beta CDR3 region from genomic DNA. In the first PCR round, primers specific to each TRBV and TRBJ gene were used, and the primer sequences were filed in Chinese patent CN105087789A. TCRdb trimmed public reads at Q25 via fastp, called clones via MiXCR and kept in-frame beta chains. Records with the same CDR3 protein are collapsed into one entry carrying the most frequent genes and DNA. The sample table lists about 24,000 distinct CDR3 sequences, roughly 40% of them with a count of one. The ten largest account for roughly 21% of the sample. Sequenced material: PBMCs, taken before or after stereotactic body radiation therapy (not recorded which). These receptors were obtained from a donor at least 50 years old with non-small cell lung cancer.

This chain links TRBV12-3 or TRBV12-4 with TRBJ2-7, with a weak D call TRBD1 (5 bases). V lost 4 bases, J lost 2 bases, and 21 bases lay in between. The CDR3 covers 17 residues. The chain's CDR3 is CASSYLRIGVGPYEQYF. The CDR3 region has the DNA TGTGCCAGCAGTTATCTCCGAATAGGGGTAGGCCCCTACGAGCAGTACTTC.

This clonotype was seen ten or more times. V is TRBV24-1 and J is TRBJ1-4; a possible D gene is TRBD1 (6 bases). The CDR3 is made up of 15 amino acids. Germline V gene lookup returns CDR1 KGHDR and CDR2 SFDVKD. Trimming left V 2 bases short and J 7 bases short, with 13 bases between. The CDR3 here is CATSDSQGQGEKLFF. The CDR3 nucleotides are TGTGCCACCAGTGATTCCCAGGGGCAGGGTGAAAAACTGTTTTTT.

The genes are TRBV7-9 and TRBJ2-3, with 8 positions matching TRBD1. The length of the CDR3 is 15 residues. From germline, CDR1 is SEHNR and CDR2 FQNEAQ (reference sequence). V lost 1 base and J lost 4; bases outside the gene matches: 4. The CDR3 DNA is TGTGCCAGCAGCTTAGGGACAGGGTTGGCAGATACGCAGTATTTT. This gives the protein CASSLGTGLADTQYF.

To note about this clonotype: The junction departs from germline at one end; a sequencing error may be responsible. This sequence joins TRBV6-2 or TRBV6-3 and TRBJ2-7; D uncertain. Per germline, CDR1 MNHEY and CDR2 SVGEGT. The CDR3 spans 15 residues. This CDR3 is CASSPPVQSSYDQYF. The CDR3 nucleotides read TGTGCCAGCAGCCCACCGGTGCAGAGCTCCTACGATCAGTACTTC.

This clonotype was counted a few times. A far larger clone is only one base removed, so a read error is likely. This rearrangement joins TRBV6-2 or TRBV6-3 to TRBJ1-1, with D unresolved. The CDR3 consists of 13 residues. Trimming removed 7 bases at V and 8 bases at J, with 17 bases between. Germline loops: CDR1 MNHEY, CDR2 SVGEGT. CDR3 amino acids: CASNWTPYPEAFF. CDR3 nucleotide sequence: TGTGCCAGCAACTGGACGCCCTACCCCGAAGCTTTCTTT.

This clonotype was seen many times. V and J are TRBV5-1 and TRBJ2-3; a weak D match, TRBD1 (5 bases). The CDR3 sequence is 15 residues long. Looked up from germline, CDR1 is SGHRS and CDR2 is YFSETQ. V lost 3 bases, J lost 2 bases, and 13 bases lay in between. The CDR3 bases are TGCGCCAGCAGCTACCTGACAGACCACACAGATACGCAGTATTTT. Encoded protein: CASSYLTDHTDTQYF.

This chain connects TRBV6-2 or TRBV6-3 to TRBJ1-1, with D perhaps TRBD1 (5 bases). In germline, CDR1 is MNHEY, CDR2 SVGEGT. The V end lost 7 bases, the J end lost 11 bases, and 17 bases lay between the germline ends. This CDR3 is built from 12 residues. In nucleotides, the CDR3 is TGTGCCAGCACTTGGGACTCCGAGGCCGCTTTCTTT. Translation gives CASTWDSEAAFF.

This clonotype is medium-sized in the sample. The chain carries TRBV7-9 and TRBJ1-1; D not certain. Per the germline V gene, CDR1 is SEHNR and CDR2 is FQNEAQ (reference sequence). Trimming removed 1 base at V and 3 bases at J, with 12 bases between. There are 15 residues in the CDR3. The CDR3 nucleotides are TGTGCCAGCAGCTTAGTGGGGAGCGGGGACACTGAAGCTTTCTTT. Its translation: CASSLVGSGDTEAFF.

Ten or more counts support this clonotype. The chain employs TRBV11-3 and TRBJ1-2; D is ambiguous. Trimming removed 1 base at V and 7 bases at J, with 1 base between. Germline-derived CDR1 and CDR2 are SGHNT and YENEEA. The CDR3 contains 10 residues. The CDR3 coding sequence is TGTGCCAGCAGCTTAGGTGGCTACACCTTC. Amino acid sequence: CASSLGGYTF.

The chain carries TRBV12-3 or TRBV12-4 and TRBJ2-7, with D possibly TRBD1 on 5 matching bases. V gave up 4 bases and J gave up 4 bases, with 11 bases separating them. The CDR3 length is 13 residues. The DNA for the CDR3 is TGTGCCAGCAGTTCTGGGCAGGGTTACGAGCAGTACTTC. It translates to CASSSGQGYEQYF.

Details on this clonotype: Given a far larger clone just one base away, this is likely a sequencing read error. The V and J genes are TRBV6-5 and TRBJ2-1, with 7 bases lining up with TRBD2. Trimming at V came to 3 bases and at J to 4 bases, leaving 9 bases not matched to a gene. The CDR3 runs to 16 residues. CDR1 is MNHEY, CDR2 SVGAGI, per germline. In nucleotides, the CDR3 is TGTGCCAGCAGTTATTTTCGGGACTACCATTACAATGAGCAGTTCTTC. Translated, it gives CASSYFRDYHYNEQFF.